The sequence of this TCR beta chain was determined in a study of blood T cell repertoires in COVID-19. Background on the study: PBMCs, B-cell-depleted T cells, or T cells provided the cDNA or gDNA that made up the material.

This CDR3 spans 16 amino acids. V was cut by 3 bases and J by 2 bases, with 17 bases left in between. The germline V gene encodes CDR1 SGHAT and CDR2 FQNNGV. Original processing notes: Nucleated cell counts were estimated from reference gene primer amplification. Profiling relied on immunoSEQ multiplex PCR, and the TCRdb table lists in-frame clones only, not all of them. The D gene and trimming were derived from the DNA, and the V and J assignments and clone size from that table. The sample lists approximately 180,000 clones, nearly 90% occurring once. The J gene is TRBJ2-7, the V gene TRBV11-2, with a tentative D call TRBD2 (7 bases). Sequenced input: peripheral blood. The sequence came from a man in his sixties with active or convalescent COVID-19. CDR3 DNA: TGTGCCAGCAGCTTCTCGGGGGGCCTCTCTCCCTACGAGCAGTACTTC. Translation gives CASSFSGGLSPYEQYF.